This T cell receptor beta chain is from a study of blood T cell dynamics during melanoma immunotherapy. Germline-derived CDR1 and CDR2 are SQVTM and ANQGSEA. The ends were cut back, 6 bases at V and 2 bases at J, with 14 bases in the middle. The CDR3 extends over 13 amino acids. Each bulk PBMC sample had approximately 340 ng DNA loaded. Method: immunoSEQ multiplex PCR; TCRdb's copy keeps in-frame clones and lacks some. The profile shows some 20,000 clones, 87% of them singletons. A remark on this clone: The antigen is undetermined.

Findings and limits, study-wide: Disease-control patients' PBMC repertoires became either more clonal or more diverse at W3.

The time point: week 3, after first cycle of checkpoint inhibitor. Sampling occurred pretreatment (T0) and at week 3 (W3), after cycle one of checkpoint blockade. The starting material was blood, obtained from a patient treated with checkpoint blockade. This clonotype was sampled from a human donor with melanoma. The chain joins TRBV29-1 to TRBJ2-7, with D tentatively TRBD1 (6 bases). The CDR3 nucleotides are TGCAGCGTCATGAGTACAGGGACCTACGAGCAGTACTTC. Translation gives CSVMSTGTYEQYF.